This T cell receptor beta chain was sequenced in a study of regulatory T cells in long-lasting Graves disease. Study-wide results and limits: TRBV28, TRBJ1-2 and TRBJ2-5 were segments that persistent disease favored.

Construction of the TCR beta libraries employed iRepertoire HTBI primers in conjunction with Arm-PCR of CDR3 regions. From the multiplex PCR reads, TCRdb called clonotypes with MiXCR, one entry per CDR3 protein. The sample lists 700,000 or so distinct CDR3 sequences; around 30% were seen once. This clonotype has at least ten counts. What it binds is not known. Time point in this sample: persistent/refractory GD, antithyroid drugs over 5 years with positive TRAb. Construction of the TCR library relied on RNA isolated from PBMCs. Germline V gene sequence: CDR1 SNHLY, CDR2 FYNNEI. This CDR3 contains 16 residues. The trim removed 5 bases at V and 2 bases at J, leaving 12 bases unmatched.

The chain joins TRBV2 to TRBJ2-7, with 7 bases lining up with TRBD2. This material consisted of peripheral blood mononuclear cells (PBMCs), taken when the disease was refractory, from a patient treated with antithyroid drugs. This clonotype was sampled from a female donor with Graves disease. CDR3 DNA sequence: TGTGCCAGCAGTCTGAGAGCTAGCGGAAACACCTACGAGCAGTACTTC. Its protein product is CASSLRASGNTYEQYF.